This entry features one T cell receptor (beta chain) sequence. Its cognate antigen is unknown. Repertoires were generated with immunoSEQ multiplex PCR, while TCRdb's copy carries only in-frame clones and drops some. Of roughly 150,000 clones in the sample, 88% are singletons; the top ten hold more than 2%. This CDR3 contains 17 residues. The V segment lost 1 base and the J segment 0 bases; nucleotides outside the gene matches: 4. Germline CDR1 LGHDT, CDR2 YNNKEL (reference sequence). This sample was taken from a study of T cell responses to AZD1222 COVID-19 vaccine. Study background: Timing groups of about 4 and about 12 weeks for second doses were pooled.

Study-wide results and limits: Reportedly, close to half of spike-specific TCRs are directed against unmutated variant regions.

This sequence originates from an adult in good health. The chain recombines TRBV3-1 (or the pseudogene TRBV3-2) with TRBJ2-3, with 10 bases aligning to TRBD2. Sequencing was performed on peripheral blood, taken on day 0 of AZD1222 vaccination. The DNA for the CDR3 is TGTGCCAGCAGCCAAGGGACTAGCGGACTGAGCACAGATACGCAGTATTTT. Translation gives CASSQGTSGLSTDTQYF.